Listed here are 4 T cell receptor beta chains from one sample, sequenced in a study of graft-versus-host responses after intestinal transplantation. Clones were sequenced by immunoSEQ multiplex PCR, and TCRdb holds only the in-frame ones, with some missing. The table has more than 100,000 clones, approximately 95% seen once. Their antigen targets remain unknown. The sequences come from unstimulated CD8+ T cells sorted from spleen or lymph node cells, collected before intestinal transplant. These receptors were obtained from a human donor who received an intestinal transplant.

The chain couples TRBV27 to TRBJ2-1; 9 bases fit TRBD2. With 6 bases clipped from V and 8 bases from J, the junction kept 11 bases outside the gene matches. CDR3 length equals 15 residues. Germline CDR1 MNHEY, CDR2 SMNVEV (reference sequence). CDR3: CASSQGLAQWDEQFF. The CDR3, as DNA: TGTGCCAGCAGCCAGGGACTAGCCCAGTGGGATGAGCAGTTCTTC.

The chain recombines TRBV9 with TRBJ1-1; 8 bases map to TRBD1. V lost 1 base and J lost 5; bases outside the gene matches: 4. The CDR3 loop spans 14 amino acids. Germline V gives CDR1 SGDLS, CDR2 YYNGEE. The CDR3 sequence: CASSVSTGGTEAFF. The DNA of the CDR3 is TGTGCCAGCAGCGTAAGCACAGGGGGAACTGAAGCTTTCTTT.

The CDR3 sequence: CASTRTSGLTDTQYF. The CDR3 bases are TGTGCTAGTACCCGGACTAGCGGATTAACAGATACGCAGTATTTT. V and J are TRBV12-5 and TRBJ2-3; the match to TRBD2 covers 10 bases. Germline V gene data show CDR1 as LGHNT and CDR2 as FRNRAP. Unmatched junction bases numbered 8, after V lost 8 bases and J lost 3 bases. CDR3 length equals 15 residues. Full variable domain (rest looked up from reference TRBV12-5 and TRBJ2-3): DARVTQTPRHKVTEMGQEVTMRCQPILGHNTVFWYRQTMMQGLELLAYFRNRAPLDDSGMPKDRFSAEMPDATLATLKIQPSEPRDSAVYFCASTRTSGLTDTQYFGPGTRLTVL.

V gene TRBV27 combines with J gene TRBJ2-5; maybe TRBD2 (7 bases). The CDR3 spans 15 residues. The V gene's germline CDR1 is MNHEY and CDR2 SMNVEV (reference sequence). Trimming pared 6 bases from V and 2 bases from J, leaving 16 bases between. The CDR3 DNA follows: TGTGCCAGCAGCCCCCTAGGGGGGGGGCAAGAGACCCAGTACTTC. This encodes CASSPLGGGQETQYF.